The rows below give T cell receptor beta chains drawn from one sample of a study of T-cell memory formation after mild COVID-19. TCRdb independently ran MiXCR on the 5' RACE reads; one entry per CDR3 protein. Of roughly 200,000 distinct CDR3 sequences in the sample, approximately 10% are singletons; the top ten hold roughly 4%. Sequences were obtained from PBMCs or a T cell subset sorted from them (not recorded which). All receptors come from a young man who had mild COVID-19 (a few samples of this study predate the infection). Cell type and time point are not known. Each CDR3 is given with its conserved first and last residue. The order of the fields is V gene, D gene, clone size, J gene, CDR3 DNA, CDR3 protein. D genes are given only for firm matches. Clone size is given for some rows only: seen once, a few or many times, or a class if the clone is expanded.

v_gene: TRBV5-6; d_gene: TRBD1; abundance: -; j_gene: TRBJ1-2; CDR3nt: TGTGCCAGCAGACAGGGGGCGGACTATGGCTACACCTTC; CDR3aa: CASRQGADYGYTF
v_gene: TRBV10-3; d_gene: TRBD1; abundance: -; j_gene: TRBJ1-1; CDR3nt: TGTGCCATCAGTTGGGACAGTAAGAACACTGAAGCTTTCTTT; CDR3aa: CAISWDSKNTEAFF
v_gene: TRBV20-1; d_gene: -; abundance: -; j_gene: TRBJ2-1; CDR3nt: TGCAGTGGGAAAGGAACTAGGGTTGACAATGAGCAGTTCTTC; CDR3aa: CSGKGTRVDNEQFF
v_gene: TRBV30; d_gene: -; abundance: -; j_gene: TRBJ1-2; CDR3nt: TGTGCCTGGAGTCCACCATTCGGCCGAGTCTACTATGGCTACACCTTC; CDR3aa: CAWSPPFGRVYYGYTF
v_gene: TRBV24-1; d_gene: -; abundance: -; j_gene: TRBJ1-2; CDR3nt: TGTGCCACCAGTGAAGTAGGACAGAGCTATGGCTACACCTTC; CDR3aa: CATSEVGQSYGYTF
v_gene: TRBV4-1; d_gene: TRBD1; abundance: many; j_gene: TRBJ2-4; CDR3nt: TGCGCCAGCAGCCAAGGACCCGGGACAGTGGAAAACATTCAGTACTTC; CDR3aa: CASSQGPGTVENIQYF
v_gene: TRBV7-2; d_gene: -; abundance: many; j_gene: TRBJ2-3; CDR3nt: TGTGCCAGCAGCTTCGCCAGCGGCCTTAGGTATACGCAGTATTTT; CDR3aa: CASSFASGLRYTQYF
v_gene: TRBV14; d_gene: -; abundance: few; j_gene: TRBJ1-2; CDR3nt: TGTGCCAGCAGCCAACGGGTTGCGGGTGGGCACTATGGCTACACCTTC; CDR3aa: CASSQRVAGGHYGYTF
v_gene: TRBV6-5; d_gene: TRBD1; abundance: few; j_gene: TRBJ1-2; CDR3nt: TGTGCCAGCAGTTATGGCAGGGGGCGCCTCGGCTATGGCTACACCTTC; CDR3aa: CASSYGRGRLGYGYTF
v_gene: TRBV9; d_gene: -; abundance: few; j_gene: TRBJ1-1; CDR3nt: TGTGCCAGCAGCGTAGTCCAGCCCACTGAAGCTTTCTTT; CDR3aa: CASSVVQPTEAFF
v_gene: TRBV12-3/TRBV12-4; d_gene: -; abundance: few; j_gene: TRBJ1-5; CDR3nt: TGTGCCAGCAGTTTAGCGTTGCGGCCCCAGCATTTT; CDR3aa: CASSLALRPQHF
v_gene: TRBV10-3; d_gene: TRBD2; abundance: -; j_gene: TRBJ2-3; CDR3nt: TGTGCCATCAGTGAGGTAGCGGGGGGCACAGATACGCAGTATTTT; CDR3aa: CAISEVAGGTDTQYF
v_gene: TRBV4-3; d_gene: -; abundance: few; j_gene: TRBJ1-4; CDR3nt: TGCGCCAGCAGCCAAAGCCGAGGGGGGGCCGATAGAGAAAAACTGTTTTTT; CDR3aa: CASSQSRGGADREKLFF
v_gene: TRBV25-1; d_gene: TRBD1; abundance: few; j_gene: TRBJ1-4; CDR3nt: TGTGCCAGCAGTGATCCGGGACAGGGGGCTAATGAAAAACTGTTTTTT; CDR3aa: CASSDPGQGANEKLFF
v_gene: TRBV5-6; d_gene: TRBD2; abundance: many; j_gene: TRBJ2-1; CDR3nt: TGTGCCAGCAGCGGGGTGGCGGGGGACTCCTACAATGAGCAGTTCTTC; CDR3aa: CASSGVAGDSYNEQFF
v_gene: TRBV7-9; d_gene: -; abundance: few; j_gene: TRBJ2-5; CDR3nt: TGTGCCAGCAGCTTTGGGACTCGCGAGACGGAGACCCAGTACTTC; CDR3aa: CASSFGTRETETQYF
v_gene: TRBV10-3; d_gene: TRBD2; abundance: few; j_gene: TRBJ2-1; CDR3nt: TGTGCCTCCTCCGGGACTAGCGGCGAGCAGTTCTTC; CDR3aa: CASSGTSGEQFF
v_gene: TRBV12-3/TRBV12-4; d_gene: -; abundance: -; j_gene: TRBJ1-3; CDR3nt: TGTGCCAGCACTCTACAGGGAAGTTACCCTGGAAACACCATATATTTT; CDR3aa: CASTLQGSYPGNTIYF
v_gene: TRBV19; d_gene: -; abundance: few; j_gene: TRBJ2-3; CDR3nt: TGTGCCAGTAGTATCCAGAGGACGAGGAGCACAGATACGCAGTATTTT; CDR3aa: CASSIQRTRSTDTQYF
v_gene: TRBV27; d_gene: TRBD1; abundance: -; j_gene: TRBJ1-1; CDR3nt: TGTGCCAGCAGTGCCCCGGAGGGGGCTAGCACTGAAGCTTTCTTT; CDR3aa: CASSAPEGASTEAFF
v_gene: TRBV3-2; d_gene: -; abundance: few; j_gene: TRBJ2-6; CDR3nt: TGTGCCAGCAGCCACTGGGGACAGACTTTCAGCTCTGGGGCCAACGTCCTGACTTTC; CDR3aa: CASSHWGQTFSSGANVLTF
v_gene: TRBV12-3/TRBV12-4; d_gene: -; abundance: -; j_gene: TRBJ2-3; CDR3nt: TGTGCCAGCAGTTCAGGGGCCGGTTCCTTCACAGATACGCAGTATTTT; CDR3aa: CASSSGAGSFTDTQYF
v_gene: TRBV20-1; d_gene: -; abundance: -; j_gene: TRBJ2-7; CDR3nt: TGCAGTGCTCCCAACAGGTCCCCTACCTACGAGCAGTACTTC; CDR3aa: CSAPNRSPTYEQYF
v_gene: TRBV5-1; d_gene: -; abundance: few; j_gene: TRBJ1-2; CDR3nt: TGCGCCAGCAGCTCACAGGGTAACTATGGCTACACCTTC; CDR3aa: CASSSQGNYGYTF
v_gene: TRBV4-3; d_gene: TRBD1; abundance: many; j_gene: TRBJ2-5; CDR3nt: TGCGCCAGCAGCCAAGATCTTCTCTCCGGGACAGGGGAAGAGACCCAGTACTTC; CDR3aa: CASSQDLLSGTGEETQYF
v_gene: TRBV24-1; d_gene: -; abundance: -; j_gene: TRBJ2-3; CDR3nt: TGTGCCACCAGCCCCCCCGGGGACCAGGCTCGGGATACGCAGTATTTT; CDR3aa: CATSPPGDQARDTQYF
v_gene: TRBV10-3; d_gene: TRBD1; abundance: few; j_gene: TRBJ2-5; CDR3nt: TGTGCCATCAGCCGGACAGGGGGCGTAGAGACCCAGTACTTC; CDR3aa: CAISRTGGVETQYF
v_gene: TRBV20-1; d_gene: -; abundance: few; j_gene: TRBJ2-1; CDR3nt: TGCAGTGCTAGAGAGGGGAGAACCCCGTTCTTC; CDR3aa: CSAREGRTPFF